Each of the 20 T cell receptor beta chains below was sequenced from the same sample in a study of response to subunit inactivated influenza vaccine. MiXCR was run by TCRdb on the RT-PCR reads, yielding one entry per CDR3 protein. The table includes a few hundred thousand distinct CDR3 sequences, 7.2% detected once. Sequencing was performed on PBMCs from blood, taken about 24 months after vaccination. The receptors shown here come from a man aged 50 to 75 who received an inactivated influenza vaccine.

This chain joins TRBV7-2 and TRBJ2-7; TRBD2 agrees at 9 bases. The CDR3 loop spans 14 amino acids. CDR1 and CDR2 (germline): SGHTA, FQGNSA. Trimming at V came to 0 bases and at J to 9 bases, leaving 6 bases not matched to a gene. The DNA of the CDR3 is TGTGCCAGCAGCTTAGCGGCGGGAGGGTCAGGGCAGTACTTC. Encoded protein: CASSLAAGGSGQYF.

The rearrangement joins TRBV30 to TRBJ2-7; possibly TRBD1 for D (5 bases). Trimming took 4 bases from V and 0 from J, leaving 10 bases between them. Germline CDR1 GTSNPN, CDR2 SVGIG (reference sequence). The CDR3 contains 13 residues. CDR3 sequence: CAWNRRSSYEQYF. The CDR3 coding sequence is TGTGCCTGGAACAGGCGAAGCTCCTACGAGCAGTACTTC.

This rearrangement joins TRBV29-1 to TRBJ1-1; weak D call: TRBD1 (6 bases). The germline V and J ends were trimmed by 7 bases and 4 bases, with 10 bases remaining between them. The CDR3 totals 11 residues. Looked up from germline, CDR1 is SQVTM and CDR2 is ANQGSEA. The CDR3 region is CSAGAGTEAFF. In nucleotides, the CDR3 is TGCAGCGCGGGGGCAGGCACTGAAGCTTTCTTT.

This chain joins TRBV5-4 and TRBJ1-1; D is undetermined. Trimming took 2 bases from V and 2 from J, leaving 10 bases between them. Germline assignment: CDR1 SGHNT and CDR2 YYREEE (reference sequence). This CDR3 is 14 amino acids long. Here the CDR3 DNA reads TGTGCCAGCAGCTTCCCTGCCCCTAACACTGAAGCTTTCTTT. It codes for CASSFPAPNTEAFF.

This clonotype was counted between two and nine times. V gene TRBV7-8 combines with J gene TRBJ2-1; 11 positions agree with TRBD2. V was pared by 5 bases and J by 4 bases, with 7 bases of the junction left unmatched. The CDR3 covers 16 residues. CDR1 is SGHVS and CDR2 is FQNEAQ in the germline V gene. CDR3 sequence (DNA): TGTGCCAGCAGCCCGCGACTAGCGGGGAAATACAATGAGCAGTTCTTC. This sequence encodes CASSPRLAGKYNEQFF.

Many counts were recorded for this clonotype. The chain recombines TRBV4-1 with TRBJ2-7, with D maybe TRBD1 (5 bases). Germline V gene sequence: CDR1 MGHRA, CDR2 YSYEKL. The CDR3 sequence is 15 residues long. V lost 1 base and J 0 bases, leaving 10 bases between the germline ends. The CDR3 reads CASSQVKGSSYEQYF. CDR3 coding DNA: TGCGCCAGCAGCCAAGTAAAGGGGTCCTCCTACGAGCAGTACTTC.

The chain links TRBV5-4 to TRBJ2-7, with D tentatively TRBD1 or TRBD2 (5 bases each). Germline-derived CDR1 and CDR2 are SGHNT and YYREEE (reference sequence). Trimming cost V 4 bases and J 6 bases, with 17 bases left between them. CDR3 size: 14 residues. The CDR3 here is CASSRRGQNSEQYF. The CDR3 bases are TGTGCCAGCAGCCGCCGGGGCCAGAACTCCGAGCAGTACTTC.

This clonotype occurred many times. V and J are TRBV6-1 and TRBJ1-2; no clear D gene. Germline V gives CDR1 MNHNS, CDR2 SASEGT. V lost 8 bases, J lost 0 bases, and 7 bases lay in between. The CDR3 totals 12 residues. The chain's CDR3 is CASVSTNYGYTF. The CDR3 DNA reads as TGTGCCAGCGTCTCTACTAACTATGGCTACACCTTC.

V usage is TRBV4-3 and J usage is TRBJ2-7; TRBD1 aligns across 7 bases. Germline values: CDR1 LGHNA, CDR2 YSLEER. This CDR3 spans 16 amino acids. V lost 1 base to trimming and J lost 6 bases; unmatched junction nucleotides: 12. Here the CDR3 DNA reads TGCGCCAGCAGCCAAGGGGTGGGACAGACGGTTCTCGAGCAGTACTTC. Protein: CASSQGVGQTVLEQYF.

This clonotype showed up many times. V usage is TRBV5-5 and J usage is TRBJ1-5; D uncertain. The CDR3 length is 14 residues. Germline loops: CDR1 SGHKS, CDR2 YYEKEE (reference sequence). Trimming left V 4 bases short and J 8 bases short, with 16 bases between. CDR3 sequence reads: CASSHWAGFEPQHF. The CDR3 DNA sequence: TGTGCCAGCAGCCACTGGGCAGGCTTTGAGCCCCAGCATTTT.

This clonotype is termed medium-sized. The chain has TRBV18 and TRBJ2-7, with TRBD2 identical over 10 bases. Germline values: CDR1 KGHSH, CDR2 LQKENI. J lost 6 bases, V lost 3 bases, and 5 bases had no gene match. This CDR3 has 14 residues. The CDR3 DNA follows: TGTGCCAGCTCACCTATAGCGGGGGGCGGCGAGCAGTACTTC. Residues: CASSPIAGGGEQYF.

This clonotype was recorded many times. This sequence joins TRBV10-3 and TRBJ2-1, with D perhaps given as TRBD1 or TRBD2 (5 bases each). Germline assignment: CDR1 ENHRY and CDR2 SYGVKD. The CDR3 totals 13 residues. Trimming took 0 bases from V and 8 from J, leaving 8 bases between them. CDR3 nucleotides: TGTGCCATCAGTGAGTCGATGGGGGATGAGCAGTTCTTC. Translated, it gives CAISESMGDEQFF.

CDR3 sequence (DNA): TGTGCCAGCAGCCCGGGGACGTACACCGGGGAGCTGTTTTTT. Translated: CASSPGTYTGELFF. V and J are TRBV9 and TRBJ2-2; tentatively, D is TRBD1 or TRBD2 (5 bases each). CDR1 SGDLS and CDR2 YYNGEE come from the germline V gene. The V gene lost 4 bases and the J gene lost 3 bases, with 10 bases spanning the gap. This CDR3 is 14 amino acids long.

CDR3 sequence (DNA): TGTGCCAGCAGCCAACTAGCGGGCGAGCAGTACTTC. It is translated as CASSQLAGEQYF. The gene calls are TRBV3-1 and TRBJ2-7; 8 bases map to TRBD2. This CDR3 region has 12 residues. Looked up from germline, CDR1 is LGHDT and CDR2 is YNNKEL (reference sequence). Unmatched junction bases numbered 0, after V lost 2 bases and J lost 6 bases.

This clonotype came up many times. This chain uses TRBV4-3 with TRBJ2-7; no reliable D call. The CDR3 contains 13 residues. The germline V and J ends were trimmed by 0 bases and 3 bases, with 6 bases remaining between them. Germline CDR1 reads LGHNA; CDR2 reads YSLEER. As DNA, the CDR3 is TGCGCCAGCAGCCAAGATTGGGGCTACGAGCAGTACTTC. The encoded protein is CASSQDWGYEQYF.

This clonotype has at least ten counts. This rearrangement joins TRBV4-3 to TRBJ1-1; tentatively, D is TRBD1 (6 bases). The germline V gene has CDR1 LGHNA and CDR2 YSLEER. This CDR3 is 13 amino acids long. The V end was cut by 0 bases, the J end by 5 bases, with 7 bases between. CDR3 bases: TGCGCCAGCAGCCAAGATAGGGGGACTGAAGCTTTCTTT. Its protein product is CASSQDRGTEAFF.

The V call is TRBV7-9, the J call TRBJ2-1, with 8 bases identical to TRBD1. The germline gives CDR1 SEHNR, CDR2 FQNEAQ (reference sequence). The CDR3 extends over 17 amino acids. V gave up 5 bases and J gave up 3 bases; unmatched junction bases: 12. CDR3 in amino acids: CASSPRPRGQVYNEQFF. The CDR3 DNA follows: TGTGCCAGCAGCCCTCGGCCTCGGGGACAGGTCTACAATGAGCAGTTCTTC.

This clonotype was recorded a few times. The genes are TRBV11-3 and TRBJ2-3, with a tentative D call TRBD1 (5 bases). Trimming stripped 1 base from V and 3 bases from J, with 11 bases between. The germline V gene has CDR1 SGHNT and CDR2 YENEEA. The CDR3 is 15 residues long. In DNA form, the CDR3 reads TGTGCCAGCAGCTTAGGCGTCAGGGAAACAGATACGCAGTATTTT. Translated: CASSLGVRETDTQYF.

This clonotype was observed a few times. The CDR3 protein is CASSPPGGRRYNEQFF. CDR3 DNA: TGTGCCAGCTCACCACCTGGCGGGAGGCGTTACAATGAGCAGTTCTTC. The gene calls are TRBV18 and TRBJ2-1; 8 bases fit TRBD2. Losses at the gene ends were 0 bases for V and 4 bases for J; bases not matched to a gene: 5. CDR1 is KGHSH, CDR2 LQKENI, per germline. The CDR3 loop spans 16 amino acids.

This clonotype has just a few counts. The V gene is TRBV24-1, the J gene TRBJ2-2; TRBD1 is a possible D gene (5 bases). This CDR3 has 18 amino acids. The germline V gene encodes CDR1 KGHDR and CDR2 SFDVKD. Trimming left V 4 bases short and J 0 bases short, with 17 bases between. The CDR3 bases are TGTGCCACCAGTGACAGACAGAAGACCTTTTCGAACACCGGGGAGCTGTTTTTT. As protein: CATSDRQKTFSNTGELFF.